The sequence of this T cell receptor (beta chain) was determined in a study of blood T cell repertoires in COVID-19. Across the whole study: Italy, Spain and the United States were the sources of the convalescent and acute COVID-19 samples. PBMCs, B-cell-depleted T cells, or T cells were the source of the cDNA or gDNA that made up the material.

Methods used by the authors: Nucleated cell counts were estimated from reference gene primer amplification. TCRdb's copy holds only in-frame clones and misses some; the assay was immunoSEQ multiplex PCR. V and J calls plus clone size are reproduced from that table; the DNA served to infer D and trimming. The data hold 350,000 or so clones, with around 88% observed a single time. Seattle participants joined during active infection and were tracked over time. The sequencing sample was made of peripheral blood. The TCR comes from a woman aged 25 to 45 with COVID-19, enrolled during active disease.

The CDR3 DNA reads as TGTGCCAGCATAGGGGGCGGCGGCAATCAGCCCCAGCATTTT. Its protein is CASIGGGGNQPQHF. The rearrangement links TRBV6-5 to TRBJ1-5; 7 bases fit TRBD1. V shed 7 bases and J 2 bases; nucleotides not matched to a gene: 5. The V gene's germline CDR1 is MNHEY and CDR2 SVGAGI. CDR3 length: 14 amino acids.